A selection of T cell receptor beta chains follows, all from one sample in a study of T cell repertoires in cytomegalovirus infection. TCRdb fed the reads into MiXCR, producing one record per CDR3 protein. The data hold 290,000 or so distinct CDR3 sequences, with approximately 8.9% observed a single time. The sample taken for sequencing was PBMCs. Every receptor here comes from a human donor in good health (CMV status not recorded). Some clones in this sample may be carry-over from other donors' samples. Both conserved end residues are part of each CDR3. D genes are given only for firm matches. Size is stated for part of the rows, as once, few or many counts, or as a class when the clone is expanded.

d_gene	abundance	v_gene	j_gene	CDR3nt	CDR3aa
-	many	TRBV10-1	TRBJ1-1	TGCGCCAGCAGTGAGTCGGGGGGGCCGAGCACTGAAGCTTTCTTT	CASSESGGPSTEAFF
-	many	TRBV20-1	TRBJ2-3	TGCAGTGCAGGGAAACAGGGGAGGACAGATACGCAGTATTTT	CSAGKQGRTDTQYF
-	-	TRBV7-9	TRBJ2-2	TGTGCCTCGCAGGCGGAATTCGTTTTAACCGGGGAGCTGTTTTTT	CASQAEFVLTGELFF
-	many	TRBV7-8	TRBJ1-4	TGTGCCAGCAGCTTAGGGCGGGGGCCAACTAATGAAAAACTGTTTTTT	CASSLGRGPTNEKLFF
-	many	TRBV7-8	TRBJ2-4	TGTGCCAGCAGCCTCCGACCGGACGGAAACATTCAGTACTTC	CASSLRPDGNIQYF
-	many	TRBV7-9	TRBJ2-1	TGTGCCAGCAGCACCGTCCGATACAATGAGCAGTTCTTC	CASSTVRYNEQFF
-	many	TRBV12-3/TRBV12-4	TRBJ2-4	TGTGCCAGCAGTTTGGACCGGGGGCCGAACATTCAGTACTTC	CASSLDRGPNIQYF
-	many	TRBV25-1	TRBJ2-3	TGTGCCAGCAGTGCGGGACGCGCAGATACGCAGTATTTT	CASSAGRADTQYF
-	many	TRBV20-1	TRBJ1-2	TGCAGTGCTAGAGATAACAGGGTGTACGGCTACACCTTC	CSARDNRVYGYTF
-	few	TRBV29-1	TRBJ2-7	TGCAGCGTTGTTATCTCCTACGAGCAGTACTTC	CSVVISYEQYF
TRBD2	-	TRBV18	TRBJ2-2	TGTGCCAGCTCAGCGGTCACCGGGACTAGCGTTATCTCCGGGGAGCTGTTTTTT	CASSAVTGTSVISGELFF
-	-	TRBV27	TRBJ2-3	TGTGCCAGCAGTTTATCGGGATGGAGTGGGGCAGATACGCAGTATTTT	CASSLSGWSGADTQYF
-	-	TRBV11-3	TRBJ2-1	TGTGCCAGCAGCTGGTTGACAGGTTCCTACAATGAGCAGTTCTTC	CASSWLTGSYNEQFF
TRBD1	-	TRBV6-4	TRBJ1-1	TGTGCCAGCAGTGACGGGACAGGGGTAGCTTTCTTT	CASSDGTGVAFF
-	-	TRBV3-1	TRBJ1-2	TGTGCCAGCAGCCAAGGTATCGGCTACACCTTC	CASSQGIGYTF
-	-	TRBV29-1	TRBJ1-2	TGCAGCGTTCTGTCCGGTCGCGGCTACACCTTC	CSVLSGRGYTF
-	many	TRBV7-3	TRBJ2-2	TGTGCCAGCAGCTTAAATACGGGGTACGCCGGGGAGCTGTTTTTT	CASSLNTGYAGELFF
-	-	TRBV13	TRBJ2-4	TGTGCCAGCAGCTCCCGGATCCTAGCCAAAAACATTCAGTACTTC	CASSSRILAKNIQYF
-	-	TRBV20-1	TRBJ1-1	TGCAGTGCTAGAGAGGGCAAGATGAACACTGAAGCTTTCTTT	CSAREGKMNTEAFF
TRBD1	many	TRBV7-8	TRBJ2-3	TGTGCCAGCAGCACGAGGACAGGGGGCACAGATACGCAGTATTTT	CASSTRTGGTDTQYF
TRBD1	-	TRBV3-1	TRBJ2-7	TGTGCCAGCAGCCCTCAACCGGACAGGATCCCCTCCTACGAGCAGTACTTC	CASSPQPDRIPSYEQYF
-	many	TRBV7-7	TRBJ2-5	TGTGCTAGCAGCCATCCCCAAGAGACCCAGTACTTC	CASSHPQETQYF
-	-	TRBV7-3	TRBJ2-6	TGTGCCAGCAGCCATCCCCCCAGCTCTGGGGCCAACGTCCTGACTTTC	CASSHPPSSGANVLTF
-	few	TRBV4-1	TRBJ2-5	TGCGCCAGCAGCCAAGATCTGTCGCAGGGGGGCACGACCCAGTACTTC	CASSQDLSQGGTTQYF
TRBD2	-	TRBV29-1	TRBJ2-1	TGCAGCGCCAGACTAGCGGGGGTGGGTGAGCAGTTCTTC	CSARLAGVGEQFF
-	many	TRBV6-2/TRBV6-3	TRBJ2-6	TGTGCCAGCACCCAGGGCTCTGGGGCCAACGTCCTGACTTTC	CASTQGSGANVLTF
-	many	TRBV6-6	TRBJ1-1	TGTGCCAGCAGGAGAATCGGGGGGCCGAACACTGAAGCTTTCTTT	CASRRIGGPNTEAFF
-	-	TRBV28	TRBJ1-6	TGTGCCAGCAGAACAGGGCAATCACCCCTCCACTTT	CASRTGQSPLHF
-	-	TRBV2	TRBJ2-7	TGTGCCAGCAGTGTCTCCTACGAGCAGTACTTC	CASSVSYEQYF
TRBD1	many	TRBV6-5	TRBJ2-5	TGTGCCAGCAGTCCGGGACAGGGTAACCAAGAGACCCAGTACTTC	CASSPGQGNQETQYF
TRBD1	many	TRBV7-2	TRBJ2-1	TGTGCCAGCAGCTCCCGAAGGGGGCGTTCGAATGAGCAGTTCTTC	CASSSRRGRSNEQFF
-	many	TRBV7-7	TRBJ2-2	TGTGCTAGCAGCTCGGGAAGACAGGTTAACACCGGGGAGCTGTTTTTT	CASSSGRQVNTGELFF
TRBD1	-	TRBV18	TRBJ1-2	TGTGCCAGCCACCCCGGACAGGAGGGAGGCTACACCTTC	CASHPGQEGGYTF
-	many	TRBV20-1	TRBJ2-2	TGCAGTGCTAGCCGGGCCGGGGAGCTGTTTTTT	CSASRAGELFF
-	-	TRBV14	TRBJ1-4	TGTGCCAGCAGCCAAGATTCAGGAACCCGAAAACTGTTTTTT	CASSQDSGTRKLFF
TRBD1	few	TRBV15	TRBJ1-2	TGTGCCACCAGCAGAGACCCGACAGGGAACTATGGCTACACCTTC	CATSRDPTGNYGYTF
-	few	TRBV20-1	TRBJ1-3	TGCAGTGCAGCAGCGAAGGGCGGAAACACCATATATTTT	CSAAAKGGNTIYF
-	few	TRBV24-1	TRBJ2-5	TGTGCCACCAGTGATTTTGGTGGGGCCCGATACCAAGAGACCCAGTACTTC	CATSDFGGARYQETQYF
TRBD1	many	TRBV2	TRBJ2-6	TGTGCCAGGGGACAGGTGGTCTCCGGGGCCAACGTCCTGACTTTC	CARGQVVSGANVLTF
TRBD2	-	TRBV2	TRBJ2-1	TGTGCCAGAAGGACTAGCGGGGGGCGATCCTACAATGAGCAGTTCTTC	CARRTSGGRSYNEQFF
-	many	TRBV7-2	TRBJ2-7	TGTGCCAGCAGCCCAGCCCTGGCGCACAACGAGCAGTACTTC	CASSPALAHNEQYF
TRBD1	many	TRBV3-1	TRBJ2-2	TGTGCCAGCAGCCCGTTCATTACAGGGGCTGGCACCGGGGAGCTGTTTTTT	CASSPFITGAGTGELFF
-	many	TRBV7-2	TRBJ2-5	TGTGCCACCAGTCGGACAGCTCAAGAGACCCAGTACTTC	CATSRTAQETQYF
-	many	TRBV28	TRBJ1-5	TGTGCCGCGACCGCTAATAGCAATCAGCCCCAGCATTTT	CAATANSNQPQHF
-	many	TRBV20-1	TRBJ2-3	TGCAGTACTCCCATAGGGAGCGGCTTCACAGATACGCAGTATTTT	CSTPIGSGFTDTQYF
-	many	TRBV7-3	TRBJ2-2	TGTGCCAGCAGCTTATATAGCACCGGGGAGCTGTTTTTT	CASSLYSTGELFF
TRBD2	many	TRBV5-1	TRBJ2-1	TGCGCCAGCAGCTTTGACGGGGGGGCCGGAAATGAGCAGTTCTTC	CASSFDGGAGNEQFF
-	many	TRBV28	TRBJ1-2	TGTGCCAGCAGTTTATCTGGGGCTAACTATGGCTACACCTTC	CASSLSGANYGYTF
-	many	TRBV5-1	TRBJ1-4	TGCGCCAGCAGCTTGGAACGGAATGAAAAACTGTTTTTT	CASSLERNEKLFF
TRBD2	-	TRBV29-1	TRBJ2-1	TGCAGCGTTGTAGCTAGCGGGGGATCTGAGCAGTTCTTC	CSVVASGGSEQFF
TRBD1	many	TRBV7-3	TRBJ1-1	TGTGCCAGCAGGGCCACAGGGGGCATCACTGAAGCTTTCTTT	CASRATGGITEAFF
-	-	TRBV20-1	TRBJ1-4	TGCAGTGCTACCTACACAGCAACTAATGAAAAACTGTTTTTT	CSATYTATNEKLFF
TRBD2	-	TRBV5-1	TRBJ2-3	TGCGCCAGCAGCTTGACCGGGGACTACGCAGATACGCAGTATTTT	CASSLTGDYADTQYF
TRBD2	many	TRBV20-1	TRBJ2-2	TGCAGTGCCCAACCGAATAGCGGGGGGGCTCGAACCGGGGAGCTGTTTTTT	CSAQPNSGGARTGELFF